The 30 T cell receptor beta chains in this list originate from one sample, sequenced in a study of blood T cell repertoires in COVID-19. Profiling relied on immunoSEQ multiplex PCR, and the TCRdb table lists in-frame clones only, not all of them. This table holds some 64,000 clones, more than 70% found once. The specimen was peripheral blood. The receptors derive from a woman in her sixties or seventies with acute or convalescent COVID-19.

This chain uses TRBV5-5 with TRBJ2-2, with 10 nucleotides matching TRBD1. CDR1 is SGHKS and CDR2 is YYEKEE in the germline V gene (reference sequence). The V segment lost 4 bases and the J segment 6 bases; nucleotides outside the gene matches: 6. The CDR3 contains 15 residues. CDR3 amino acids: CASSATGGAAGELFF. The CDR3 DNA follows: TGTGCCAGCAGCGCGACAGGGGGCGCGGCCGGGGAGCTGTTTTTT.

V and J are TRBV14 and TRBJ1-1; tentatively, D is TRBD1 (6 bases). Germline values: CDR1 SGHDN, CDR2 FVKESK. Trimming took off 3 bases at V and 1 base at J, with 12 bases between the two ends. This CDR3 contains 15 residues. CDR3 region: CASSHPGQKNTEAFF. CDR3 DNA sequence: TGTGCCAGCAGCCACCCCGGACAGAAGAACACTGAAGCTTTCTTT. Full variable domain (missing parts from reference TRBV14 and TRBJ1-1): EAGVTQFPSHSVIEKGQTVTLRCDPISGHDNLYWYRRVMGKEIKFLLHFVKESKQDESGMPNNRFLAERTGGTYSTLKVQPAELEDSGVYFCASSHPGQKNTEAFFGQGTRLTVV.

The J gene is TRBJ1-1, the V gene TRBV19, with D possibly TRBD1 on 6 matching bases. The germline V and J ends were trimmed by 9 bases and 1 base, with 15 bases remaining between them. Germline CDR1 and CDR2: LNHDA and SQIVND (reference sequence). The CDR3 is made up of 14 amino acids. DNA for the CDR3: TGTGCCAGCCGATATAGGGGGTGGAACACTGAAGCTTTCTTT. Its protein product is CASRYRGWNTEAFF. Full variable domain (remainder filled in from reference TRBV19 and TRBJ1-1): DGGITQSPKYLFRKEGQNVTLSCEQNLNHDAMYWYRQDPGQGLRLIYYSQIVNDFQKGDIAEGYSVSREKKESFPLTVTSAQKNPTAFYLCASRYRGWNTEAFFGQGTRLTVV.

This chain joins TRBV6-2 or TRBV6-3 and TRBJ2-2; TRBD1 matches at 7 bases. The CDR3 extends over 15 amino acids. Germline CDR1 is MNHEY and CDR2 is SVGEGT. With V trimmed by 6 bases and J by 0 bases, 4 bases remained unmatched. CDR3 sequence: CASSKGGANTGELFF. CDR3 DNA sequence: TGTGCCAGCAGCAAAGGGGGCGCGAACACCGGGGAGCTGTTTTTT.

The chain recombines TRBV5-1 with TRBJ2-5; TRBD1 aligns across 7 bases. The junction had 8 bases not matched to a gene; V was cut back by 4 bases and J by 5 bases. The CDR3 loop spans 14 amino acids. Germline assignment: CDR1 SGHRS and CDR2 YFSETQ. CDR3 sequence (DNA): TGCGCCAGCAGCCGACAGGGCCAAGTGGAGACCCAGTACTTC. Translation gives CASSRQGQVETQYF.

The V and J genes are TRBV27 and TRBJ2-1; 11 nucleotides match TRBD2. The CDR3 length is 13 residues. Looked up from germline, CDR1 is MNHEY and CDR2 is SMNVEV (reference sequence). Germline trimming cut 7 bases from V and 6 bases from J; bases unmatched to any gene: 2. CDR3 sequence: CASKTSGVNEQFF. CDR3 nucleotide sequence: TGTGCCAGCAAGACTAGCGGGGTCAATGAGCAGTTCTTC.

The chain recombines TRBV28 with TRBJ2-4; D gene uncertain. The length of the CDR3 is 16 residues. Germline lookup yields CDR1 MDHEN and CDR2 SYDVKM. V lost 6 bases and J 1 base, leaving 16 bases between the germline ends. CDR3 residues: CASSPRLAVAKNIQYF. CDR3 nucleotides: TGTGCCAGCAGCCCCCGACTGGCTGTGGCCAAAAACATTCAGTACTTC.

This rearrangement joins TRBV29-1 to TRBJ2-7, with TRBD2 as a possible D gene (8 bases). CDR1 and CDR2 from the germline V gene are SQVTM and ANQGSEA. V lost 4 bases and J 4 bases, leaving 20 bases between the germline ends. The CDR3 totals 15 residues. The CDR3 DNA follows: TGCAGCGTTGGGTCCCTCGGGAGGGGGCAGTACGAGCAGTACTTC. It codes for CSVGSLGRGQYEQYF.

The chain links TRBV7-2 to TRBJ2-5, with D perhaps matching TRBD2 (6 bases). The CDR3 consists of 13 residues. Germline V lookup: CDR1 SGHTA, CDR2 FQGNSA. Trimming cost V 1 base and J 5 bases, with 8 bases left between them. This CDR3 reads CASSLEAGETQYF. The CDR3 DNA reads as TGTGCCAGCAGCTTAGAAGCGGGCGAGACCCAGTACTTC.

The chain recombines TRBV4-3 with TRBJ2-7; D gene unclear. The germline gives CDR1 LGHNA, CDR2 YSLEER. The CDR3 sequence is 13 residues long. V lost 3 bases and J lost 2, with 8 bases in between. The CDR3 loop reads CASSQQLAYEQYF. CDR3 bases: TGCGCCAGCAGCCAGCAGCTAGCCTACGAGCAGTACTTC.

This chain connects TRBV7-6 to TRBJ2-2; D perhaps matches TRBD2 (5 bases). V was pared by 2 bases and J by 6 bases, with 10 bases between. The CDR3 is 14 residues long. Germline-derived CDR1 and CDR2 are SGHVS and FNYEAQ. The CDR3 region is CASSLNPGSGELFF. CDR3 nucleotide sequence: TGTGCCAGCAGCTTAAATCCGGGGTCCGGGGAGCTGTTTTTT. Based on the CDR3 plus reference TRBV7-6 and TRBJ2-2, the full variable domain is GAGVSQSPRYKVTKRGQDVALRCDPISGHVSLYWYRQALGQGPEFLTYFNYEAQQDKSGLPNDRFSAERPEGSISTLTIQRTEQRDSAMYRCASSLNPGSGELFFGEGSRLTVL.

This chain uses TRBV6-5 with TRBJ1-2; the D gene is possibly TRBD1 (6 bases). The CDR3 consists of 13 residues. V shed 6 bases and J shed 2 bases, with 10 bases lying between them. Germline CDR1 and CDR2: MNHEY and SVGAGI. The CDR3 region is CASSRDRNYGYTF. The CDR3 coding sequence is TGTGCCAGCAGCCGTGACAGGAACTATGGCTACACCTTC.

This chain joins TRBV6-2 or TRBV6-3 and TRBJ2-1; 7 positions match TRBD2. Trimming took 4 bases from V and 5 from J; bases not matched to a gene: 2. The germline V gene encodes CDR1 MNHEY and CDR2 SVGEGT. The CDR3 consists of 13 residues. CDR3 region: CASSFGLDNEQFF. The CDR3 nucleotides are TGTGCCAGCAGTTTCGGACTAGACAATGAGCAGTTCTTC.

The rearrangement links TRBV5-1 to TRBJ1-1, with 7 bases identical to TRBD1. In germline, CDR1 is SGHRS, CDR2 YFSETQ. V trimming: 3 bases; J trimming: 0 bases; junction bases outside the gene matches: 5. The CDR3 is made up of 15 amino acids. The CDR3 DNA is TGCGCCAGCAGCTCGGGACAGCTTATGAACACTGAAGCTTTCTTT. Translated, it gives CASSSGQLMNTEAFF.

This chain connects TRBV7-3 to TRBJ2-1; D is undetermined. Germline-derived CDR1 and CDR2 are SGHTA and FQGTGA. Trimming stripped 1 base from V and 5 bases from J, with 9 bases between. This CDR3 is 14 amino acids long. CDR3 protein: CASSLSVSHNEQFF. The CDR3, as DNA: TGTGCCAGCAGCTTAAGCGTCTCTCACAATGAGCAGTTCTTC.

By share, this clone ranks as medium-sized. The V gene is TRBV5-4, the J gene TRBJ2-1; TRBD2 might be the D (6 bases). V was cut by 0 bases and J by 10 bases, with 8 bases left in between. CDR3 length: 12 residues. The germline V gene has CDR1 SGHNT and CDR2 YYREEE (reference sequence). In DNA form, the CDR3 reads TGTGCCAGCAGCTTGGGGGGAGGAGAGCAGTTCTTC. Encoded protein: CASSLGGGEQFF.

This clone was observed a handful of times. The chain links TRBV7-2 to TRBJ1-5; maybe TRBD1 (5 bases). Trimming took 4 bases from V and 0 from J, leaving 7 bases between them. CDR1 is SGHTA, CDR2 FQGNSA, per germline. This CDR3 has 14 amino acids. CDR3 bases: TGTGCCAGCAGCTCGACAGTTAGCAATCAGCCCCAGCATTTT. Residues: CASSSTVSNQPQHF.

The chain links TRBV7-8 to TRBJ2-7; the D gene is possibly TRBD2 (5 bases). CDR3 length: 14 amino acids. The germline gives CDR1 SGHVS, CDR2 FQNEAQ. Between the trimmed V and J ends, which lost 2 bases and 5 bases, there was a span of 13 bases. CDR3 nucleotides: TGTGCCAGCAGCTTACAACTAGATACGAACGAGCAGTACTTC. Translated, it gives CASSLQLDTNEQYF.

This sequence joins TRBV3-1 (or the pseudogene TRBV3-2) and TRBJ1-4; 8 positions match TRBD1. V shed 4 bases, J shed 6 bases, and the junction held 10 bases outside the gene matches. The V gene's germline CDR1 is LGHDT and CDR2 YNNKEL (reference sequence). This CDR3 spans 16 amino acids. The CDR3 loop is CASSLLAGGAYEKLFF. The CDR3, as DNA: TGTGCCAGCAGCCTATTGGCAGGGGGCGCATATGAAAAACTGTTTTTT.

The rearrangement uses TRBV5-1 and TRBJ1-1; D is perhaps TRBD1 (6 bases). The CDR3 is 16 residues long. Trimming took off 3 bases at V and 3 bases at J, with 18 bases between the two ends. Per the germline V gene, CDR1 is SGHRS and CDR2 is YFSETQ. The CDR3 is CASSYIRGADHTEAFF. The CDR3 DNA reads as TGCGCCAGCAGCTACATCAGGGGCGCCGACCACACTGAAGCTTTCTTT.

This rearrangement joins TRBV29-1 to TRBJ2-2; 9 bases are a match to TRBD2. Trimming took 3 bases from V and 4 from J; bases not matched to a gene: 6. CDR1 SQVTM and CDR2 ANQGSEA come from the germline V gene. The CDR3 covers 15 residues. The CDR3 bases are TGCAGCGTTGACGGCGGGGGGGCCCTCACCGGGGAGCTGTTTTTT. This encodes CSVDGGGALTGELFF.

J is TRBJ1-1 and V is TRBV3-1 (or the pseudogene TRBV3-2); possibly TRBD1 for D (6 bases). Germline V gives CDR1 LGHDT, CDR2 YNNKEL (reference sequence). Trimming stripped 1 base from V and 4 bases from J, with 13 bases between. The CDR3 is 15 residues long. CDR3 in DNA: TGTGCCAGCAGCCAAGTACTGGGGGCTGGCACTGAAGCTTTCTTT. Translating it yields CASSQVLGAGTEAFF.

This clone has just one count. This chain's CDR3 is CASSAGQGPEQYF. For the CDR3, the DNA is TGTGCCAGCAGTGCGGGACAGGGGCCCGAGCAGTACTTC. V and J are TRBV2 and TRBJ2-7; 10 bases line up with TRBD1. This CDR3 has 13 amino acids. Germline V CDR1 and CDR2: SNHLY, FYNNEI. The J segment lost 6 bases and the V segment lost 4 bases, leaving 3 bases of the junction unmatched.

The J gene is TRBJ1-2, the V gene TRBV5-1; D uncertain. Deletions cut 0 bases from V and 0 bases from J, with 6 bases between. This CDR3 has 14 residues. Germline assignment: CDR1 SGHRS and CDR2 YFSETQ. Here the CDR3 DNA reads TGCGCCAGCAGCTTGGTCGGAGCTAACTATGGCTACACCTTC. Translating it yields CASSLVGANYGYTF.

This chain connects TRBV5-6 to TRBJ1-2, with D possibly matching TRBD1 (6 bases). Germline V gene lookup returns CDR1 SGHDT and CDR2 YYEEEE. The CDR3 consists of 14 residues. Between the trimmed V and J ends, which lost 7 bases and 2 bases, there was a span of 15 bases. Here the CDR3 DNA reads TGTGCCAGCGGCCAAACAGGGTTCAACTATGGCTACACCTTC. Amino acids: CASGQTGFNYGYTF.

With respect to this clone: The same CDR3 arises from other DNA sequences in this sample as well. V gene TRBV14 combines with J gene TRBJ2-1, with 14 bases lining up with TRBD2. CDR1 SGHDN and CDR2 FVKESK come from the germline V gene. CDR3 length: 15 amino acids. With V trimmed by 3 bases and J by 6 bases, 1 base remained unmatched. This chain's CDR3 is CASSQTSGGGNEQFF. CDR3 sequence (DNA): TGTGCCAGCAGCCAGACTAGCGGGGGGGGCAATGAGCAGTTCTTC.

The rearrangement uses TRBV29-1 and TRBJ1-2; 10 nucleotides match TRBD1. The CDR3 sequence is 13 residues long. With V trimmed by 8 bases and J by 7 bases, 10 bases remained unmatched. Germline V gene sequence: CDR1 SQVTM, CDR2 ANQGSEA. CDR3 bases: TGCAGCCTTTCTGACAGGGGGCTTGGTGGCTACACCTTC. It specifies CSLSDRGLGGYTF.

The CDR3 DNA is TGTGCCAGCATCCGGGACAGGGGTTATAATCAGCCCCAGCATTTT. Protein product: CASIRDRGYNQPQHF. The chain recombines TRBV2 with TRBJ1-5, with 10 positions matching TRBD1. V lost 7 bases and J lost 4; bases outside the gene matches: 7. Per the germline V gene, CDR1 is SNHLY and CDR2 is FYNNEI. The CDR3 has 15 amino acids.

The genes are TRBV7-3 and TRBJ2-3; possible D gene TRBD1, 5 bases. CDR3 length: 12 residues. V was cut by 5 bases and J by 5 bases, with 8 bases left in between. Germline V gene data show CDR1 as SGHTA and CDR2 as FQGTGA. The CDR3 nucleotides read TGTGCCAGCAGCCCCCAGGGAGATACGCAGTATTTT. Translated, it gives CASSPQGDTQYF.

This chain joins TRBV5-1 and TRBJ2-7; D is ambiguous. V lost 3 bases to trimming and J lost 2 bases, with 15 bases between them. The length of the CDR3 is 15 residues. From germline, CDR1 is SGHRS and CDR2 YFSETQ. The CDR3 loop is CASSSALAGTYEQYF. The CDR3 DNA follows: TGCGCCAGCAGCTCCGCGCTGGCAGGTACCTACGAGCAGTACTTC.